This T cell receptor beta chain is from a study of beta chain features in type 1 diabetes. Overall study context: In all, more than 90,000,000 sorted cells from all samples were analyzed. Points from the study as a whole: For cells with high TCR expression, cDNA sequencing could yield over-representation. There was a moderate but significant shortening of TCRB CDR3s in all four CD4+ subsets of Type 1 diabetes patients. VDJ junctions in type 1 diabetes patients carried more deletions and fewer insertions.

What was sequenced were expressed TCRB transcripts, since all of the isolated RNA had been reverse transcribed. Measured with immunoSEQ multiplex PCR; TCRdb has only the in-frame clones, and not every one. The top ten clones hold just under 0.04% of a sample with 640,000 or so clones, 11% to 15% of them seen once. Worth noting for this clone: The antigen remains unidentified.

This TCR derives from a man aged 18 to 29 with type 1 diabetes. The specimen sequenced was naive CD4+ T cells from blood.

CDR3 DNA: TGTGCCAGCAGTGAACTCGGGGGTAACACTGAAGCTTTCTTT. Translation: CASSELGGNTEAFF. The chain carries TRBV27 and TRBJ1-1; possible D gene TRBD1, 5 bases. From germline, CDR1 is MNHEY and CDR2 SMNVEV (reference sequence). The CDR3 is made up of 14 amino acids. V gave up 5 bases and J gave up 2 bases, with 12 bases separating them.